The clone carrying this T cell receptor (beta chain) was picked up a small number of times. What it binds is unknown. TCRdb's table, derived via immunoSEQ multiplex PCR, lists solely in-frame clones and lacks some. The repertoire holds 120,000 to 150,000 clones, over 75% seen once, with about 4.9% in the top ten. This CDR3 is 13 amino acids long. Trimming cost V 5 bases and J 4 bases, with 8 bases left between them. Germline CDR1 and CDR2: SGHAT and FQNNGV. This record belongs to a study of T cell responses to AZD1222 COVID-19 vaccine. Findings and limits, study-wide: Samples come after the peak T cell response, not at day 14. Clonal diversity was possibly underestimated, and white British individuals and females predominated among donors. Baseline seropositivity characterized only a handful of AZD1222 recipients. Unmutated variant regions are reportedly targeted by nearly half of spike-specific TCRs.

This sample comprised peripheral blood, obtained 28 days after the second dose of the MenACWY control vaccine. The source of this sequence is an adult who received the MenACWY meningococcal vaccine as a control. The V call is TRBV11-2, the J call TRBJ2-2; D ambiguous. CDR3 DNA sequence: TGTGCCAGCAGCCCCGGGCCCACCGGGGAGCTGTTTTTT. It codes for CASSPGPTGELFF. Supplemented by reference TRBV11-2 and TRBJ2-2, the full variable domain reads EAGVAQSPRYKIIEKRQSVAFWCNPISGHATLYWYQQILGQGPKLLIQFQNNGVVDDSQLPKDRFSAERLKGVDSTLKIQPAKLEDSAVYLCASSPGPTGELFFGEGSRLTVL.